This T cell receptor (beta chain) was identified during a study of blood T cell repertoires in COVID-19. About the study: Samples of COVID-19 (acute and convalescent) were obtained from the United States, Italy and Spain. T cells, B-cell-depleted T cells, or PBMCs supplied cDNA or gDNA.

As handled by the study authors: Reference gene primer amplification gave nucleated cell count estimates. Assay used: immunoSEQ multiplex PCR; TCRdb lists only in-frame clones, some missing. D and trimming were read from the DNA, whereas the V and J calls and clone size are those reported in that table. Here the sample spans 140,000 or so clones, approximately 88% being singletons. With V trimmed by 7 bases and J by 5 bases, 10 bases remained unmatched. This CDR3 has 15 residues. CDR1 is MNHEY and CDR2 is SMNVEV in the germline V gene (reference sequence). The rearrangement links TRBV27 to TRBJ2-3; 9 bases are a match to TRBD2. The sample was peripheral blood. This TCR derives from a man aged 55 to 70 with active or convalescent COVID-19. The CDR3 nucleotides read TGTGCCAGCAACCGGGCGGGGGGGGCGCGAGATACGCAGTATTTT. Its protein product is CASNRAGGARDTQYF.